The clone carrying this T cell receptor beta chain has only one observation. This sample stems from a study of blood T cell repertoires in COVID-19. Study details: Both acute and convalescent COVID-19 samples were obtained from the United States, Italy and Spain. Sources were T cells, B-cell-depleted T cells, or PBMCs; the material itself was cDNA or gDNA.

V dropped 3 bases and J dropped 0 bases, with 8 bases sitting between them. CDR1 is LNHDA and CDR2 is SQIVND in the germline V gene (reference sequence). This CDR3 contains 14 residues. In the study's own analysis: Nucleated cell counts were estimated from reference gene primer amplification. Only in-frame clones appear in the TCRdb table, and some are missing; sequencing was by immunoSEQ multiplex PCR. V, J and clone size were drawn from that table, and D and trimming were deduced from the DNA. The sample holds 70,000 to 75,000 clones, roughly 80% seen once. The TCR sequence derives from a woman aged 80 or over with active or convalescent COVID-19. This rearrangement joins TRBV19 to TRBJ1-1, with a tentative D call TRBD1 (5 bases). The specimen was peripheral blood. The DNA of the CDR3 is TGTGCCAGTAGTATGGGGCAGATGAACACTGAAGCTTTCTTT. This sequence encodes CASSMGQMNTEAFF. The full variable domain, completed using reference TRBV19 and TRBJ1-1, is DGGITQSPKYLFRKEGQNVTLSCEQNLNHDAMYWYRQDPGQGLRLIYYSQIVNDFQKGDIAEGYSVSREKKESFPLTVTSAQKNPTAFYLCASSMGQMNTEAFFGQGTRLTVV.